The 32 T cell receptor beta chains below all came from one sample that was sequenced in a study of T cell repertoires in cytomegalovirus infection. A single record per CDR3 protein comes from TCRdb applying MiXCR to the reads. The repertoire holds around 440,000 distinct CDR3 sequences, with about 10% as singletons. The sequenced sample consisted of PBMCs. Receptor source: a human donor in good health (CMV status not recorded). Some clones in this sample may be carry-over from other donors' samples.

The DNA of the CDR3 is TGTGCCTCTAAAGCGGGACTCCAAGAGACCCAGTACTTC. As protein: CASKAGLQETQYF. J is TRBJ2-5 and V is TRBV10-3, with TRBD2 identical over 7 bases. The CDR3 contains 13 residues. Trimming cost V 11 bases and J 1 base; bases outside gene matches: 7. The germline CDR1 and CDR2 sequences are ENHRY and SYGVKD.

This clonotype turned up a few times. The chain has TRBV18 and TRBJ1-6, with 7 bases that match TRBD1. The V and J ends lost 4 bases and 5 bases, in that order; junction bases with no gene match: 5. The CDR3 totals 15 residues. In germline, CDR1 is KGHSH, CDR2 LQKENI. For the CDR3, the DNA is TGTGCCAGCTCACTTACACAGGGGAATAATTCACCCCTCCACTTT. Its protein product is CASSLTQGNNSPLHF.

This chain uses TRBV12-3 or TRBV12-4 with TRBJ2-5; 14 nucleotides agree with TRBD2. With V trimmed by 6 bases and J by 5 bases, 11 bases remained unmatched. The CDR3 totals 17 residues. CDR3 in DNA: TGTGCCAGCAGCAACACGGGACTAGCGGGAGAGGAGGAGACCCAGTACTTC. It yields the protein CASSNTGLAGEEETQYF.

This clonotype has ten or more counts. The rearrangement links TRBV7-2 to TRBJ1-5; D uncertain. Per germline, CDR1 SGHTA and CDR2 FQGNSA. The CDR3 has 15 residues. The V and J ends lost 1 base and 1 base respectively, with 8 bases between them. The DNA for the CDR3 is TGTGCCAGCAGCTTAGGAGGGTCGAGCAATCAGCCCCAGCATTTT. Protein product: CASSLGGSSNQPQHF. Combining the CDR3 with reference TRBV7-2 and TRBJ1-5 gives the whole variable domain GAGVSQSPSNKVTEKGKDVELRCDPISGHTALYWYRQSLGQGLEFLIYFQGNSAPDKSGLPSDRFSAERTGGSVSTLTIQRTQQEDSAVYLCASSLGGSSNQPQHFGDGTRLSIL.

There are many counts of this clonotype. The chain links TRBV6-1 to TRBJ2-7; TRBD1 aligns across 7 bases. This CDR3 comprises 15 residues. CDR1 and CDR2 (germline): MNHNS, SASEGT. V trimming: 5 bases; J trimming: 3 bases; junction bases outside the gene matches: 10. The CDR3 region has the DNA TGTGCCAGCAGTCCGACCGACAGGGTGGGCTACGAGCAGTACTTC. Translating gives CASSPTDRVGYEQYF.

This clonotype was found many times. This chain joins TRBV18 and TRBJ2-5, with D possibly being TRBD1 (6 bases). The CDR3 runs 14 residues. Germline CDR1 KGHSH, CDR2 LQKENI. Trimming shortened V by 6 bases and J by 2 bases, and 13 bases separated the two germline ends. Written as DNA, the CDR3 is TGTGCCAGCTCTCCAGAACAGGGACAAGAGACCCAGTACTTC. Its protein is CASSPEQGQETQYF. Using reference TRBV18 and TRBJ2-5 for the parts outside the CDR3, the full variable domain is NAGVMQNPRHLVRRRGQEARLRCSPMKGHSHVYWYRQLPEEGLKFMVYLQKENIIDESGMPKERFSAEFPKEGPSILRIQQVVRGDSAAYFCASSPEQGQETQYFGPGTRLLVL.

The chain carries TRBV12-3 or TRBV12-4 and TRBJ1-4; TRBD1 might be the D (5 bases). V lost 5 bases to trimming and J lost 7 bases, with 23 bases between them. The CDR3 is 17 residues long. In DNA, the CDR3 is TGTGCCAGCAGTCGCACCCTGGGACCTCCTTTCGGTGAAAAACTGTTTTTT. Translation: CASSRTLGPPFGEKLFF.

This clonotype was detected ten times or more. CDR3 nucleotide sequence: TGTGCCAGCAGCTTAGCAGCGGGGGGGAAGGGAGATACGCAGTATTTT. It codes for CASSLAAGGKGDTQYF. The chain recombines TRBV7-9 with TRBJ2-3; 10 nucleotides align to TRBD2. CDR3 length: 16 amino acids. The junction had 5 bases not matched to a gene; V was cut back by 0 bases and J by 5 bases. Germline CDR1 reads SEHNR; CDR2 reads FQNEAQ (reference sequence). The full variable domain, in which reference TRBV7-9 and TRBJ2-3 provide the parts outside the CDR3, is DTGVSQNPRHKITKRGQNVTFRCDPISEHNRLYWYRQTLGQGPEFLTYFQNEAQLEKSRLLSDRFSAERPKGSFSTLEIQRTEQGDSAMYLCASSLAAGGKGDTQYFGPGTRLTVL.

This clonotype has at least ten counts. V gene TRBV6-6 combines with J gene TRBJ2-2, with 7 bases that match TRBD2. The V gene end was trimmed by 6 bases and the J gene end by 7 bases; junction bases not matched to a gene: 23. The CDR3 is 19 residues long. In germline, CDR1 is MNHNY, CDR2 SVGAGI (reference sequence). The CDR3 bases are TGTGCCAGCAGCCCCGGGAGCGGGGTATTCGGAGGCAGGAACGGGGAGCTGTTTTTT. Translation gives CASSPGSGVFGGRNGELFF.

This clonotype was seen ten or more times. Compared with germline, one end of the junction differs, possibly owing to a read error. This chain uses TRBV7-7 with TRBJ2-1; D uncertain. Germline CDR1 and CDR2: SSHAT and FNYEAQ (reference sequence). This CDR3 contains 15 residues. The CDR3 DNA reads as TGTGCTAGCAGCATCGGTCCCGCCAAGGACAATGAGCAGTTCTTC. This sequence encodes CASSIGPAKDNEQFF.

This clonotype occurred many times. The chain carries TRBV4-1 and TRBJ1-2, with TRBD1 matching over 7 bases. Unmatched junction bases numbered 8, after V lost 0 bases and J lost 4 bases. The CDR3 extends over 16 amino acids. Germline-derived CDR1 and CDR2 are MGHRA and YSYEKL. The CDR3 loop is CASSQDGTVSGYGYTF. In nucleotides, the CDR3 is TGCGCCAGCAGCCAAGATGGGACAGTCTCTGGCTATGGCTACACCTTC.

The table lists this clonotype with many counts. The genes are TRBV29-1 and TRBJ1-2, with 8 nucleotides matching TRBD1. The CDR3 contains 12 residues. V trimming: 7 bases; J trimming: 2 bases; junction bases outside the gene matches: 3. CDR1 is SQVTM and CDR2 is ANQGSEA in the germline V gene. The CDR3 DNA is TGCAGCGGGGGGGACAGGAACTATGGCTACACCTTC. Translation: CSGGDRNYGYTF.

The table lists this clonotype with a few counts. CDR3 sequence reads: CAISEGGENIQYF. The CDR3 DNA follows: TGTGCCATCAGTGAGGGGGGGGAAAACATTCAGTACTTC. The rearrangement uses TRBV10-3 and TRBJ2-4, with 7 bases matching TRBD2. Germline V gene data show CDR1 as ENHRY and CDR2 as SYGVKD. The V gene end was trimmed by 2 bases and the J gene end by 5 bases; junction bases not matched to a gene: 0. This CDR3 has 13 residues.

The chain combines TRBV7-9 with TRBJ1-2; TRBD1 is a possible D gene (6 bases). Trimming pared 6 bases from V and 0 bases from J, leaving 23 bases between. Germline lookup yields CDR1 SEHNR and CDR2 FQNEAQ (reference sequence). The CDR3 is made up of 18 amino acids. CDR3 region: CASRVPLARTETNYGYTF. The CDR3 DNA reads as TGTGCCAGCAGGGTCCCCCTAGCCCGGACAGAAACTAACTATGGCTACACCTTC.

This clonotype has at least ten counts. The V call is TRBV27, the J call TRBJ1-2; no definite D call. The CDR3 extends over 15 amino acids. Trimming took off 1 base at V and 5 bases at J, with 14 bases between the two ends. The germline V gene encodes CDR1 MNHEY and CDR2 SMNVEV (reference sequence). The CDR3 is CASSLLGKEPYGYTF. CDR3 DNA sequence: TGTGCCAGCAGTTTATTAGGGAAAGAGCCATATGGCTACACCTTC.

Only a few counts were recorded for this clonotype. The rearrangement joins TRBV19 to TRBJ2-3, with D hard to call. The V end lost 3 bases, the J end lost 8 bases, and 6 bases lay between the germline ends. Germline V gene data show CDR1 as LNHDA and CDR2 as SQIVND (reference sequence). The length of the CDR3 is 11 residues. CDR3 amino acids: CASSMLGTQYF. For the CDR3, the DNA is TGTGCCAGTAGTATGCTTGGTACGCAGTATTTT.

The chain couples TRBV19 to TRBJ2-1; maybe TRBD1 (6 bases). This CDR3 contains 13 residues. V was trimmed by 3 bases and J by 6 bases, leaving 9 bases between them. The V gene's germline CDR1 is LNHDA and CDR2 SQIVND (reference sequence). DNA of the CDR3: TGTGCCAGTAGTATGAGAGGGGGCAATGAGCAGTTCTTC. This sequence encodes CASSMRGGNEQFF.

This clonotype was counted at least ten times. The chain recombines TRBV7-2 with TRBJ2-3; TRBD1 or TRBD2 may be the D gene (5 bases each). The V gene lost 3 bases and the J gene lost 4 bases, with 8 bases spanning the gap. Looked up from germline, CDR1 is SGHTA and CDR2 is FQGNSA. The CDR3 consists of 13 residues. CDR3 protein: CASSFQGPDTQYF. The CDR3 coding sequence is TGTGCCAGCAGCTTCCAGGGACCAGATACGCAGTATTTT.

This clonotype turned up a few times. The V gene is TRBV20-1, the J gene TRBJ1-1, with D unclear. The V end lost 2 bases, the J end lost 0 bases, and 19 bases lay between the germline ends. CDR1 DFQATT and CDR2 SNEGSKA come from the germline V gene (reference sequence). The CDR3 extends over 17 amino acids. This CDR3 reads CSARSFTRGLMNTEAFF. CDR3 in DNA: TGCAGTGCTAGATCCTTTACGAGAGGGCTCATGAACACTGAAGCTTTCTTT.

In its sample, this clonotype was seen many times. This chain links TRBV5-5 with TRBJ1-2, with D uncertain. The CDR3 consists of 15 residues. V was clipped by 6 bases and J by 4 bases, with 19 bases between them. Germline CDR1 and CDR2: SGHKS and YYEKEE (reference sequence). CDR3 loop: CASTNQRPGIYGYTF. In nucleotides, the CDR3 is TGTGCCAGCACCAACCAGAGGCCCGGCATCTATGGCTACACCTTC.

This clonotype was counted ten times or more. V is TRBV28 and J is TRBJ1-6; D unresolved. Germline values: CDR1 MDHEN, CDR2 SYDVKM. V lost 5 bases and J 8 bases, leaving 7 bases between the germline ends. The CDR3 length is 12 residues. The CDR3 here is CASSQDHSPLHF. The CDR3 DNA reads TGTGCCAGCAGTCAGGACCATTCACCCCTCCACTTT. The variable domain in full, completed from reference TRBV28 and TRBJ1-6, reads DVKVTQSSRYLVKRTGEKVFLECVQDMDHENMFWYRQDPGLGLRLIYFSYDVKMKEKGDIPEGYSVSREKKERFSLILESASTNQTSMYLCASSQDHSPLHFGNGTRLTVT.

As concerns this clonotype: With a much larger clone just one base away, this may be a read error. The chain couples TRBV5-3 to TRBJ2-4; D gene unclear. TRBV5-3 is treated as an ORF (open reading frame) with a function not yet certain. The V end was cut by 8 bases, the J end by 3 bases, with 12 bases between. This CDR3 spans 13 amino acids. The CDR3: CASGPVDKNIQYF. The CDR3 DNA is TGTGCCAGCGGCCCGGTGGACAAAAACATTCAGTACTTC.

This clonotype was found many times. CDR3 DNA: TGTGCCAGCAGTCCTAGCCGGGGCACAGATACGCAGTATTTT. Translating gives CASSPSRGTDTQYF. This rearrangement joins TRBV6-6 to TRBJ2-3; D might be TRBD2 (5 bases). Trimming removed 5 bases from V and 1 base from J, with 10 bases in between. Germline V gives CDR1 MNHNY, CDR2 SVGAGI (reference sequence). The CDR3 consists of 14 residues.

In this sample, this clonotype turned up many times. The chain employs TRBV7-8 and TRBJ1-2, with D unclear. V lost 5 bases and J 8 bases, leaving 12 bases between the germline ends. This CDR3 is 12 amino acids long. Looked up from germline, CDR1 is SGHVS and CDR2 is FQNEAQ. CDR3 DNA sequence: TGTGCCAGCAGCGTGTCCGTTTCCGGCTACACCTTC. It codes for CASSVSVSGYTF.

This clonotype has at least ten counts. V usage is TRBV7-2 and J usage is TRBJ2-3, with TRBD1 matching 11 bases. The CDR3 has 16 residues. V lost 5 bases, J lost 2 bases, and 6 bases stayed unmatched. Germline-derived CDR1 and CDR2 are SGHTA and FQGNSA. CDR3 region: CASSRGQGATTDTQYF. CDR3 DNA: TGTGCCAGCAGCCGCGGACAGGGGGCGACCACAGATACGCAGTATTTT.

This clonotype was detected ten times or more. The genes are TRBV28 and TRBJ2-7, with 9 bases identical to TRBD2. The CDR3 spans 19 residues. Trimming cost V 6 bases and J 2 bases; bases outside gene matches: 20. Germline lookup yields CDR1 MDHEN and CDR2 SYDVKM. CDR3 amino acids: CASSGGLATDWGRAYEQYF. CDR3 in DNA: TGTGCCAGCAGCGGCGGACTAGCGACCGACTGGGGAAGGGCCTACGAGCAGTACTTC. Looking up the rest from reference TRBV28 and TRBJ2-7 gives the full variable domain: DVKVTQSSRYLVKRTGEKVFLECVQDMDHENMFWYRQDPGLGLRLIYFSYDVKMKEKGDIPEGYSVSREKKERFSLILESASTNQTSMYLCASSGGLATDWGRAYEQYFGPGTRLTVT.

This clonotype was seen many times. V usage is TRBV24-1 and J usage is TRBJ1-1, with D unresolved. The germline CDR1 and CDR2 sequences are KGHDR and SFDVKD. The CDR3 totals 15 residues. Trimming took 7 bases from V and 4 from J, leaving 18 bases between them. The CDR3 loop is CATSPGGMSGTEAFF. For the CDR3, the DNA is TGTGCCACCAGCCCAGGAGGGATGAGCGGCACTGAAGCTTTCTTT.

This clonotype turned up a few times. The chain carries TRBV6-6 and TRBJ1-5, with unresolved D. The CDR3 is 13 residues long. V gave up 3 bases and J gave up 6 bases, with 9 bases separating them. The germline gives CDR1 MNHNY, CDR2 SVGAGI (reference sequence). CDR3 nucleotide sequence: TGTGCCAGCAGTTATAGGGCTAGTCAGCCCCAGCATTTT. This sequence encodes CASSYRASQPQHF.

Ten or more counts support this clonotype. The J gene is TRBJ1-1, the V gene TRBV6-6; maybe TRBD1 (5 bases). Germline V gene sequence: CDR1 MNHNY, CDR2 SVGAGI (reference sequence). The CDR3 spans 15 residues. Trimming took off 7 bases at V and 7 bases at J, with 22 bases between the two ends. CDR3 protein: CASTPPGNVKFEAFF. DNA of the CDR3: TGTGCCAGCACTCCACCAGGGAACGTTAAATTTGAAGCTTTCTTT.

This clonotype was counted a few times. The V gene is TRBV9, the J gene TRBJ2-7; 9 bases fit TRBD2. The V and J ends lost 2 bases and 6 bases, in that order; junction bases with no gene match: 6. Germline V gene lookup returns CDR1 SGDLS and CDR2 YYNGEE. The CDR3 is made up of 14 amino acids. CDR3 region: CASSVGLASFEQYF. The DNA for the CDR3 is TGTGCCAGCAGCGTCGGACTAGCGTCTTTCGAGCAGTACTTC.

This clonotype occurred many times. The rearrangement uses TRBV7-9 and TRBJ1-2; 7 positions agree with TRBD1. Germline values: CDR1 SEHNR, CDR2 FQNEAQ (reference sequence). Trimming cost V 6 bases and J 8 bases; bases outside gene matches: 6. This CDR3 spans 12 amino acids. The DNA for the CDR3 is TGTGCCAGCAGGGAACAGGGGAGCGGCTACACCTTC. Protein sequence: CASREQGSGYTF. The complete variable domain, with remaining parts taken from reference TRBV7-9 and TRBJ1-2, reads DTGVSQNPRHKITKRGQNVTFRCDPISEHNRLYWYRQTLGQGPEFLTYFQNEAQLEKSRLLSDRFSAERPKGSFSTLEIQRTEQGDSAMYLCASREQGSGYTFGSGTRLTVV.

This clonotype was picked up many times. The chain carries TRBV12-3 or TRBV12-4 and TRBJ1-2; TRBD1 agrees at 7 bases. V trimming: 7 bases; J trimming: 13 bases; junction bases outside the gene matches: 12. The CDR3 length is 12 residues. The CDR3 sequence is CASNPGQSAGTF. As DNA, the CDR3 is TGTGCCAGCAATCCGGGACAGAGCGCTGGCACCTTC.